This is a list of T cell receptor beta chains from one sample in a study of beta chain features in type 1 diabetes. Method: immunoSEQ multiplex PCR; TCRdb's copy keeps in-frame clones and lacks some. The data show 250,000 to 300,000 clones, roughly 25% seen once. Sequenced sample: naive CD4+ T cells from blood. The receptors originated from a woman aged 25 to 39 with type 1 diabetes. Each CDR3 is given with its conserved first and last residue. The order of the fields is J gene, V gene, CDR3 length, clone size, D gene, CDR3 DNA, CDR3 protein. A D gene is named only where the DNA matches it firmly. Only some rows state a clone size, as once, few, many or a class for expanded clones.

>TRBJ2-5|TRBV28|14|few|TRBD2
TGTGCCAGCAAAGCGGGAGGGCCTTCGGAGACCCAGTACTTC
CASKAGGPSETQYF
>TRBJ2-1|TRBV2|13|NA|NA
TGTGCCAGCGGTGGCGGCTACTACAATGAGCAGTTCTTC
CASGGGYYNEQFF
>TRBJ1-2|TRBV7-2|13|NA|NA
TGTGCCAGCAGCCCGAGGGCGGGTCAGGGCTACACCTTC
CASSPRAGQGYTF
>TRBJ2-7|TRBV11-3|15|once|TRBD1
TGTGCCAGCAGCTTAGTCGGGACAGGGGGCTTCGAGCAGTACTTC
CASSLVGTGGFEQYF
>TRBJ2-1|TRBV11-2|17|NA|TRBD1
TGTGCCAGCAGCTCCGGACAGGCGCCCCTCTCCTACAATGAGCAGTTCTTC
CASSSGQAPLSYNEQFF
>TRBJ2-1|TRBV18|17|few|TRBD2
TGTGCCAGCTCACCATCCGGGCCAGCGGGAGGGCCTAGGGAGCAGTTCTTC
CASSPSGPAGGPREQFF
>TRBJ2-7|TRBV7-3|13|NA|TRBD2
TGTGCCAGCAGCTCGGGGACTACCTACGAGCAGTACTTC
CASSSGTTYEQYF
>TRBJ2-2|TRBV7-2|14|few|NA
TGTGCCAGCAGCTACACAGGGAACACCGGGGAGCTGTTTTTT
CASSYTGNTGELFF
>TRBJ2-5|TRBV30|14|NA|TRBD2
TGTGCCTTCCGACTAGCGGGAGTTGTGGAGACCCAGTACTTC
CAFRLAGVVETQYF
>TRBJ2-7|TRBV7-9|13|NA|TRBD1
TGTGCCAGCAGCTTGGAGACAGGGCGTGAGCAGTACTTC
CASSLETGREQYF
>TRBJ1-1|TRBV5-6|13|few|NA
TGTGCCAGCAGCTTGTTTCAGCCAGGGGAAGCTTTCTTT
CASSLFQPGEAFF
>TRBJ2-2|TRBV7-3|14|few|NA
TGTGCCAGCAGCTCAGGACAGCACACCGGGGAGCTGTTTTTT
CASSSGQHTGELFF
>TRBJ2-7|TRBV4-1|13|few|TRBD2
TGCGCCAGCAGCCCGCGGGAGGAATACGAGCAGTACTTC
CASSPREEYEQYF
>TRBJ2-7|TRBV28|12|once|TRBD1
TGTGCCAGCAGTCAACAGGGGTACGAGCAGTACTTC
CASSQQGYEQYF
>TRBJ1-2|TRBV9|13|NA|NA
TGTGCCAGCAGCCCCCCGACTGGGGAGGGCTACACCTTC
CASSPPTGEGYTF
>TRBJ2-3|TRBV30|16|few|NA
TGTGCCTGGAGTGTCGGTAGCGGTTTAGCGGTGGATACGCAGTATTTT
CAWSVGSGLAVDTQYF
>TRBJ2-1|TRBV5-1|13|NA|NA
TGCGCCAGCAGCTTGGACTCTATCGGGGAGCAGTTCTTC
CASSLDSIGEQFF
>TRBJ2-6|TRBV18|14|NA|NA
TGTGCCAGCTCGGAGGCCACTGGGGCCAACGTCCTGACTTTC
CASSEATGANVLTF
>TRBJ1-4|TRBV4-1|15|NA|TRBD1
TGCGCCAGCAGCATGGGACAGCCAACTAATGAAAAACTGTTTTTT
CASSMGQPTNEKLFF
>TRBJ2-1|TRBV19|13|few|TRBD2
TGTGCGGCCGGACTAGCGGGAGGCTTTGAGCAGTTCTTC
CAAGLAGGFEQFF
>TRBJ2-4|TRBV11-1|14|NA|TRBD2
TGTGCCAGCAGCTCCGATAGCGGGAGGTACATTCAGTACTTC
CASSSDSGRYIQYF
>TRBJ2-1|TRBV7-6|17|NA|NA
TGTGCCAGCAGCCCGATGAGTTCGGTAGCGGACCTCATTGAGCAGTTCTTC
CASSPMSSVADLIEQFF
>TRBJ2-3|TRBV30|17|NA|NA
TGTGCCTGGAGTGTAAAGGGAGCGGAGTTTAGCACAGATACGCAGTATTTT
CAWSVKGAEFSTDTQYF
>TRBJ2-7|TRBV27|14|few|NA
TGTGCCAGCAGTTTATCGGGGCCGATTTACGAGCAGTACTTC
CASSLSGPIYEQYF
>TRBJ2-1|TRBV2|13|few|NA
TGTGCCAGCAGTGCACGAGGGTACAATGAGCAGTTCTTC
CASSARGYNEQFF
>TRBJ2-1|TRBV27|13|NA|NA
TGTGCCAGCAGTTCCAGAGGCACCGGGGTGCAGTTCTTC
CASSSRGTGVQFF
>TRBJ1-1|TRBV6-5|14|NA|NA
TGTGCCAGCAAAACGGGTTATGGGAACACTGAAGCTTTCTTT
CASKTGYGNTEAFF
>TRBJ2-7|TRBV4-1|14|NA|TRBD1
TGCGCCAGCAGCCAAGTTCTCGGACAGGGGCAGCAGTACTTC
CASSQVLGQGQQYF
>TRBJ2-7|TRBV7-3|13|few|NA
TGTGCCAGCAGCTTAATGGAGGGGTACGAGCAGTACTTC
CASSLMEGYEQYF
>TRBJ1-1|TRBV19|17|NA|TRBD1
TGTGCCAGTAGTCCAACTCCCGGGACAGGGCCCAACACTGAAGCTTTCTTT
CASSPTPGTGPNTEAFF
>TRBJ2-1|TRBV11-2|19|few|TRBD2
TGTGCCAGCAGCCTCACGGGACTAGCGGGAGTGAGCTCCTACAATGAGCAGTTCTTC
CASSLTGLAGVSSYNEQFF
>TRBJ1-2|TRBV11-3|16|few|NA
TGTGCCAGCAGCTTAGCCCACGGGGGAGTCGGGCATGGCTACACCTTC
CASSLAHGGVGHGYTF
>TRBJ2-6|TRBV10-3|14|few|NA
TGTGCCATCAGTTCAATTTCTGGGGCCAACGTCCTGACTTTC
CAISSISGANVLTF
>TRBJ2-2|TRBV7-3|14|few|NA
TGTGCCAGCAGCTTAGCTACGAACACCGGGGAGCTGTTTTTT
CASSLATNTGELFF
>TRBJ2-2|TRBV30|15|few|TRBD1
TGTGCCTGGAGGAGGACAGGGGGCTACACCGGGGAGCTGTTTTTT
CAWRRTGGYTGELFF
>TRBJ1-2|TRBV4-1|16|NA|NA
TGCGCCAGCAGCCAAGAGTTGAGCTGGGGGCTTGTCGGGTACACCTTC
CASSQELSWGLVGYTF
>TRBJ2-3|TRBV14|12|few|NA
TGTGCCAGCAGCCAAGATCAACTAACACAGTATTTT
CASSQDQLTQYF
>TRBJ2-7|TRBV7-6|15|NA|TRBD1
TGTGCCAGCAGCTTATCCCCGGGACAGGGGGACGAGCAGTACTTC
CASSLSPGQGDEQYF
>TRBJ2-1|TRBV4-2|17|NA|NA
TGTGCCAGCAGCCAGGGGGACTCGATTAGCTCCTACAATGAGCAGTTCTTC
CASSQGDSISSYNEQFF
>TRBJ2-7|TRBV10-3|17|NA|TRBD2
TGTGCCATCAGTGCCGTGGGGAGGACTAGCGGGAGCTACGAGCAGTACTTC
CAISAVGRTSGSYEQYF
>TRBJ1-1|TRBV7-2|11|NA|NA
TGTGCCAGCACCCCGTACACTGAAGCTTTCTTT
CASTPYTEAFF
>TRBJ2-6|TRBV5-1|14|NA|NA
TGCGCCAGCGCACCAGGGGCTGGGGCCAACGTCCTGACTTTC
CASAPGAGANVLTF
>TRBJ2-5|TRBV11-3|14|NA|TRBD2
TGTGCCAGCAGCCCGGAAGCGGGATCCGAGACCCAGTACTTC
CASSPEAGSETQYF
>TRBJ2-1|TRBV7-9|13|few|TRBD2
TGTGCCAGCAGCTTAGAGGTGCTAGCGGTGCAGTTCTTC
CASSLEVLAVQFF
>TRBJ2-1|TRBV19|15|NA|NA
TGTGCCAGTACCCGAACAGGGTACTCCTACAATGAGCAGTTCTTC
CASTRTGYSYNEQFF
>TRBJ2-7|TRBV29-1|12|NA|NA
TGCAGCGTTACAGGGACCTCCTACGAGCAGTACTTC
CSVTGTSYEQYF
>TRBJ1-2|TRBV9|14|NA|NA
TGTGCCAGCAGCTCGAGGGCAATCGGCTATGGCTACACCTTC
CASSSRAIGYGYTF
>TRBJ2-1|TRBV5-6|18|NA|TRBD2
TGTGCCAGCAGCTTCGGACTAGCGGTAACACACACACACAATGAGCAGTTCTTC
CASSFGLAVTHTHNEQFF
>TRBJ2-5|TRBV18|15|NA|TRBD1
TGTGCCAGCTCACCCTCCGGGACAGGGGGCGAGACCCAGTACTTC
CASSPSGTGGETQYF
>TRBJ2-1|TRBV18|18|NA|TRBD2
TGTGCCAGCTCACCACCCGGACTAGCGGGAGGAACCTACAATGAGCAGTTCTTC
CASSPPGLAGGTYNEQFF